The 19 T cell receptor beta chains listed next were all sequenced from one sample in a study of T cell responses to AZD1222 COVID-19 vaccine. Sequenced by immunoSEQ multiplex PCR; TCRdb stores in-frame clones only, minus some. The sample consists of about 85,000 clones, around nine tenths of them appearing once. The specimen was peripheral blood, collected on day 0 of AZD1222 vaccination. The origin of the receptors is an adult in good health.

The rearrangement uses TRBV5-1 and TRBJ2-6; 7 bases agree with TRBD2. V gave up 4 bases and J gave up 0 bases; unmatched junction bases: 4. The CDR3 consists of 16 residues. Germline V lookup: CDR1 SGHRS, CDR2 YFSETQ. CDR3 residues: CASSRSGTSGANVLTF. The CDR3 coding sequence is TGCGCCAGCAGCCGGAGCGGGACCTCTGGGGCCAACGTCCTGACTTTC.

This chain connects TRBV6-6 to TRBJ2-5; TRBD1 aligns across 8 bases. CDR3 size: 16 residues. Germline CDR1 MNHNY, CDR2 SVGAGI (reference sequence). The V gene end was trimmed by 5 bases and the J gene end by 5 bases; junction bases not matched to a gene: 13. CDR3 in DNA: TGTGCCAGCAGTAACGATCGACAGGGGACCCCGGAGACCCAGTACTTC. It codes for CASSNDRQGTPETQYF.

This chain joins TRBV9 and TRBJ1-1; no clear D gene. Between the trimmed V and J ends, which lost 0 bases and 7 bases, there was a span of 13 bases. Germline V lookup: CDR1 SGDLS, CDR2 YYNGEE. CDR3 length: 14 amino acids. The DNA of the CDR3 is TGTGCCAGCAGCGTAGATATGGAACGGAGTGAAGCTTTCTTT. This translates into CASSVDMERSEAFF.

This rearrangement joins TRBV28 to TRBJ1-5; D possibly corresponds to TRBD1 (5 bases). The CDR3 is made up of 14 amino acids. Trimming stripped 5 bases from V and 3 bases from J, with 11 bases between. Germline lookup yields CDR1 MDHEN and CDR2 SYDVKM. In DNA form, the CDR3 reads TGTGCCAGCAGTGAAACGGGGCTCAATCAGCCCCAGCATTTT. Its protein product is CASSETGLNQPQHF.

V gene TRBV5-1 combines with J gene TRBJ1-6; tentative D call: TRBD1 (5 bases). Trimming shortened V by 8 bases and J by 7 bases, and 19 bases separated the two germline ends. The CDR3 contains 15 residues. Looked up from germline, CDR1 is SGHRS and CDR2 is YFSETQ. This CDR3 reads CASFPGGDRNSPLHF. In DNA form, the CDR3 reads TGCGCCAGTTTTCCCGGGGGGGATCGAAATTCACCCCTCCACTTT.

The chain links TRBV6-1 to TRBJ1-2, with TRBD1 as a possible D gene (6 bases). V was pared by 0 bases and J by 6 bases, with 11 bases between. Germline assignment: CDR1 MNHNS and CDR2 SASEGT. The CDR3 spans 14 residues. The CDR3 reads CASSEAGGWNGYTF. CDR3 DNA: TGTGCCAGCAGTGAAGCAGGGGGTTGGAATGGCTACACCTTC.

The J gene is TRBJ2-7, the V gene TRBV6-1; 8 nucleotides agree with TRBD2. This CDR3 region has 18 residues. The J segment lost 1 base and the V segment lost 0 bases, leaving 11 bases of the junction unmatched. Looked up from germline, CDR1 is MNHNS and CDR2 is SASEGT. The CDR3 is CASSEALPPAGVSYEQYF. The DNA for the CDR3 is TGTGCCAGCAGTGAAGCGCTTCCCCCAGCGGGAGTTTCCTACGAGCAGTACTTC.

The V and J genes are TRBV19 and TRBJ2-2; 7 nucleotides agree with TRBD1. The germline V gene has CDR1 LNHDA and CDR2 SQIVND (reference sequence). Germline trimming cut 6 bases from V and 4 bases from J; bases unmatched to any gene: 11. This CDR3 region has 16 residues. The DNA for the CDR3 is TGTGCCAGTAGCCCCGGCACAGGGGCCTTCACCGGGGAGCTGTTTTTT. This encodes CASSPGTGAFTGELFF.

The rearrangement links TRBV18 to TRBJ1-2; 9 bases fit TRBD1. Germline V gene lookup returns CDR1 KGHSH and CDR2 LQKENI. This CDR3 is built from 12 residues. V shed 4 bases and J 13 bases; nucleotides not matched to a gene: 7. The DNA of the CDR3 is TGTGCCAGCTCACACGATGACAGGGGGATCACCTTC. This sequence encodes CASSHDDRGITF.

The gene calls are TRBV29-1 and TRBJ2-1, with D perhaps given as TRBD1 or TRBD2 (5 bases each). CDR3 size: 11 residues. The germline V gene encodes CDR1 SQVTM and CDR2 ANQGSEA. The ends were cut back, 7 bases at V and 11 bases at J, with 15 bases in the middle. The CDR3 nucleotides read TGCAGCGATCGACCCCGGGACCAGCAGTTCTTC. Protein sequence: CSDRPRDQQFF.

CDR3 DNA sequence: TGTGCCAGCAGTACGAGAGGGACAGGGGGGGATCAGCCCCAGCATTTT. Protein product: CASSTRGTGGDQPQHF. The rearrangement links TRBV25-1 to TRBJ1-5; 11 bases line up with TRBD1. Germline CDR1 is MGHDK and CDR2 is SYGVNS. V shed 5 bases and J 5 bases; nucleotides not matched to a gene: 8. CDR3 length equals 16 residues.

The chain links TRBV2 to TRBJ2-7; the D gene could be TRBD1 or TRBD2 (6 bases each). The CDR3 length is 12 residues. Between the trimmed V and J ends, which lost 7 bases and 2 bases, there was a span of 9 bases. Germline V lookup: CDR1 SNHLY, CDR2 FYNNEI. CDR3 amino acids: CASNGGTYEQYF. The CDR3 coding sequence is TGTGCCAGCAACGGGGGCACCTACGAGCAGTACTTC.

The chain recombines TRBV11-1 with TRBJ2-1; 9 nucleotides match TRBD2. The CDR3 runs to 14 residues. Germline-derived CDR1 and CDR2 are SGHAT and FQDESV (reference sequence). The trim removed 7 bases at V and 9 bases at J, leaving 10 bases unmatched. CDR3 region: CASTGTSGLGEQFF. CDR3 in DNA: TGTGCCAGCACGGGCACTAGCGGGTTGGGTGAGCAGTTCTTC. Full variable domain (outside the CDR3, taken from reference TRBV11-1 and TRBJ2-1): EAEVAQSPRYKITEKSQAVAFWCDPISGHATLYWYRQILGQGPELLVQFQDESVVDDSQLPKDRFSAERLKGVDSTLKIQPAELGDSAMYLCASTGTSGLGEQFFGPGTRLTVL.

The rearrangement uses TRBV27 and TRBJ1-1, with 8 bases fitting TRBD1. Germline V gene lookup returns CDR1 MNHEY and CDR2 SMNVEV (reference sequence). This CDR3 contains 17 residues. V lost 5 bases, J lost 0 bases, and 11 bases stayed unmatched. The CDR3 spells CASSTRQGSVLNTEAFF. The CDR3 DNA sequence: TGTGCCAGCAGTACCCGACAGGGGTCAGTTCTGAACACTGAAGCTTTCTTT.

The chain combines TRBV4-1 with TRBJ1-1; D is undetermined. Germline lookup yields CDR1 MGHRA and CDR2 YSYEKL. The CDR3 extends over 15 amino acids. The germline V and J ends were trimmed by 1 base and 1 base, with 10 bases remaining between them. CDR3 nucleotides: TGCGCCAGCAGCCAAGTCGCGTATGGGAACACTGAAGCTTTCTTT. Translation gives CASSQVAYGNTEAFF.

This rearrangement joins TRBV24-1 to TRBJ2-5; TRBD2 matches at 13 bases. Germline V gene sequence: CDR1 KGHDR, CDR2 SFDVKD. The CDR3 runs 15 residues. V shed 3 bases, J shed 4 bases, and the junction held 1 base outside the gene matches. CDR3 sequence (DNA): TGTGCCACCAGTGATCGGACTAGCGGGAGAGAGACCCAGTACTTC. Amino acid sequence: CATSDRTSGRETQYF.

The rearrangement links TRBV11-1 to TRBJ2-1; 8 nucleotides match TRBD1. V lost 5 bases, J lost 3 bases, and 3 bases stayed unmatched. The CDR3 contains 14 residues. The V gene's germline CDR1 is SGHAT and CDR2 FQDESV (reference sequence). CDR3 region: CASSLTGGYNEQFF. CDR3 nucleotide sequence: TGTGCCAGCAGCCTCACAGGGGGCTACAATGAGCAGTTCTTC.

This chain connects TRBV18 to TRBJ1-1; D ambiguous. Germline values: CDR1 KGHSH, CDR2 LQKENI. The CDR3 has 16 residues. V dropped 6 bases and J dropped 3 bases, with 20 bases sitting between them. This CDR3 reads CASSPTRWTLDTEAFF. The CDR3 DNA is TGTGCCAGCTCCCCTACGAGGTGGACGTTGGACACTGAAGCTTTCTTT.

The chain couples TRBV14 to TRBJ1-6; 7 bases are shared with TRBD1. The V segment lost 6 bases and the J segment 0 bases; nucleotides outside the gene matches: 5. The CDR3 is 16 residues long. CDR1 and CDR2 from the germline V gene are SGHDN and FVKESK. The CDR3 DNA sequence: TGTGCCAGCAGGCTTACAGGGGACTCCTATAATTCACCCCTCCACTTT. It translates to CASRLTGDSYNSPLHF.